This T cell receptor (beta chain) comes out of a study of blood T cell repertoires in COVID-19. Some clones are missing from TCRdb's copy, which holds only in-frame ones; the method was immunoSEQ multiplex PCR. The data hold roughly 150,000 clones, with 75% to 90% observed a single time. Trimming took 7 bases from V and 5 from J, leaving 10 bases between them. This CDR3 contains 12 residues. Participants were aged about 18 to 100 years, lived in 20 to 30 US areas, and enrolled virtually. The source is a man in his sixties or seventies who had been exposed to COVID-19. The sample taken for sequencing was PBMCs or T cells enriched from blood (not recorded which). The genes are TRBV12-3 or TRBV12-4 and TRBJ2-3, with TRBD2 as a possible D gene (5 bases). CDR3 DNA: TGTGCCAGCACGATTGAGGGAGATACGCAGTATTTT. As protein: CASTIEGDTQYF.